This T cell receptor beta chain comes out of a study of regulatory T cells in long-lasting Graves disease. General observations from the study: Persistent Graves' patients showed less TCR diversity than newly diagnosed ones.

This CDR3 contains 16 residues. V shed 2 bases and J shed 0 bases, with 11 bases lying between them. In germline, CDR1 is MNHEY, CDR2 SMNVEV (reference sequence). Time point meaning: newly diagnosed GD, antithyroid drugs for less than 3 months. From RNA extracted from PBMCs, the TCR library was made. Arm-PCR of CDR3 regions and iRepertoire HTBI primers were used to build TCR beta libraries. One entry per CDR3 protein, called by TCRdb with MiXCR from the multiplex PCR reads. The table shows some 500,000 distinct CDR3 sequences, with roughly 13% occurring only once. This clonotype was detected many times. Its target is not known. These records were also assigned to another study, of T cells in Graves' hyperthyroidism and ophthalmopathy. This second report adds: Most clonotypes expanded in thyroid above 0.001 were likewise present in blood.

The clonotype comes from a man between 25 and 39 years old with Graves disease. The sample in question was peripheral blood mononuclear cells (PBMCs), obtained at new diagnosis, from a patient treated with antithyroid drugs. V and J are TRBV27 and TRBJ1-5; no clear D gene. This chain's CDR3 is CASSLTVPYSNQPQHF. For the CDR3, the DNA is TGTGCCAGCAGTTTAACAGTCCCGTATAGCAATCAGCCCCAGCATTTT.